These 11 T cell receptor beta chains came from one sample sequenced in a study of blood T cell repertoires in COVID-19. Generated by immunoSEQ multiplex PCR, the TCRdb table keeps only in-frame clones and is missing some. Of about 280,000 clones listed, about 90% are singletons. The sequencing input was PBMCs or T cells enriched from blood (not recorded which). The origin of the receptors is a woman in her 30s with acute COVID-19.

CDR3 coding DNA: TGTGCCAGCAGCCCGGAGAGGGCTGGTCGCAATCAGCCCCAGCATTTT. Protein product: CASSPERAGRNQPQHF. The V call is TRBV3-1 (or the pseudogene TRBV3-2), the J call TRBJ1-5; D is ambiguous. The germline V gene has CDR1 LGHDT and CDR2 YNNKEL (reference sequence). This CDR3 is built from 16 residues. The V end lost 4 bases, the J end lost 2 bases, and 15 bases lay between the germline ends.

The chain employs TRBV30 and TRBJ2-2; 8 nucleotides match TRBD1. Germline V gene data show CDR1 as GTSNPN and CDR2 as SVGIG (reference sequence). J lost 1 base, V lost 3 bases, and 4 bases had no gene match. This CDR3 is 15 amino acids long. The CDR3 nucleotides read TGTGCCTGGAGAAGGACAGGGATGAACACCGGGGAGCTGTTTTTT. Translation gives CAWRRTGMNTGELFF.

The rearrangement joins TRBV5-1 to TRBJ1-1; D is possibly TRBD1 (5 bases). V lost 4 bases to trimming and J lost 7 bases, with 11 bases between them. Germline CDR1 is SGHRS and CDR2 is YFSETQ. The CDR3 spans 12 residues. The CDR3 protein is CASSTAGGEAFF. In nucleotides, the CDR3 is TGCGCCAGCAGCACCGCGGGGGGTGAAGCTTTCTTT.

This clone was detected once. The chain couples TRBV30 to TRBJ1-1, with 9 bases lining up with TRBD1. Per the germline V gene, CDR1 is GTSNPN and CDR2 is SVGIG (reference sequence). The trim removed 8 bases at V and 2 bases at J, leaving 12 bases unmatched. The CDR3 totals 15 residues. CDR3 DNA sequence: TGTGCCGGAACGGACCCGGGACAGGGTAACACTGAAGCTTTCTTT. Amino acid sequence: CAGTDPGQGNTEAFF. The full variable domain, completed using reference TRBV30 and TRBJ1-1, is SQTIHQWPATLVQPVGSPLSLECTVEGTSNPNLYWYRQAAGRGLQLLFYSVGIGQISSEVPQNLSASRPQDRQFILSSKKLLLSDSGFYLCAGTDPGQGNTEAFFGQGTRLTVV.

V is TRBV10-3 and J is TRBJ1-1, with 7 bases that match TRBD1. V dropped 0 bases and J dropped 7; count of bases not matched to a gene: 5. The CDR3 sequence is 14 residues long. The germline CDR1 and CDR2 sequences are ENHRY and SYGVKD. The CDR3 region has the DNA TGTGCCATCAGTGAGTCGACCGGGACAGATGAAGCTTTCTTT. It yields the protein CAISESTGTDEAFF.

The chain uses TRBV11-2 and TRBJ2-7; D remains unclear. With 6 bases removed from V and 2 bases from J, the gap between germline ends came to 14 bases. Germline CDR1 and CDR2: SGHAT and FQNNGV. The CDR3 sequence is 14 residues long. The CDR3 nucleotides are TGTGCCAGCAGTCGTCTCTCAGGTACCTACGAGCAGTACTTC. Amino acid sequence: CASSRLSGTYEQYF.

This rearrangement joins TRBV4-1 to TRBJ2-5; TRBD2 aligns across 10 bases. V lost 1 base, J lost 5 bases, and 7 bases stayed unmatched. This CDR3 has 16 amino acids. Germline CDR1 and CDR2: MGHRA and YSYEKL. CDR3 residues: CASSQGPGTSDETQYF. Here the CDR3 DNA reads TGCGCCAGCAGCCAAGGCCCCGGGACTAGCGACGAGACCCAGTACTTC.

The V and J genes are TRBV19 and TRBJ1-5, with TRBD1 matching 10 bases. The V gene's germline CDR1 is LNHDA and CDR2 SQIVND (reference sequence). Trimming cost V 5 bases and J 0 bases; bases outside gene matches: 10. The CDR3 has 18 residues. CDR3 nucleotides: TGTGCCAGTAGTTCCGGGACAGGGGATTCCCTTAGCAATCAGCCCCAGCATTTT. The encoded protein is CASSSGTGDSLSNQPQHF.

This chain uses TRBV5-1 with TRBJ2-7; D perhaps matches TRBD1 (6 bases). Between the trimmed V and J ends, which lost 1 base and 5 bases, there was a span of 10 bases. The CDR3 consists of 13 residues. Germline V CDR1 and CDR2: SGHRS, YFSETQ. The CDR3 coding sequence is TGCGCCAGCAGCTTGACAGGGACCAACGAGCAGTACTTC. Amino acid sequence: CASSLTGTNEQYF.

The chain uses TRBV6-2 or TRBV6-3 and TRBJ1-2; maybe TRBD1 (6 bases). The length of the CDR3 is 15 residues. CDR1 is MNHEY and CDR2 is SVGEGT in the germline V gene. The ends were cut back, 4 bases at V and 0 bases at J, with 12 bases in the middle. DNA of the CDR3: TGTGCCAGCAGTTGGACAGAGCTAGCTAACTATGGCTACACCTTC. This gives the protein CASSWTELANYGYTF.

V gene TRBV28 combines with J gene TRBJ2-7; 11 bases fit TRBD2. This CDR3 contains 16 residues. From germline, CDR1 is MDHEN and CDR2 SYDVKM. V dropped 4 bases and J dropped 4; count of bases not matched to a gene: 9. The CDR3, as DNA: TGTGCCAGCAGTTCTAGCGGGAGGCCTAACTTTTACGAGCAGTACTTC. Translating gives CASSSSGRPNFYEQYF.